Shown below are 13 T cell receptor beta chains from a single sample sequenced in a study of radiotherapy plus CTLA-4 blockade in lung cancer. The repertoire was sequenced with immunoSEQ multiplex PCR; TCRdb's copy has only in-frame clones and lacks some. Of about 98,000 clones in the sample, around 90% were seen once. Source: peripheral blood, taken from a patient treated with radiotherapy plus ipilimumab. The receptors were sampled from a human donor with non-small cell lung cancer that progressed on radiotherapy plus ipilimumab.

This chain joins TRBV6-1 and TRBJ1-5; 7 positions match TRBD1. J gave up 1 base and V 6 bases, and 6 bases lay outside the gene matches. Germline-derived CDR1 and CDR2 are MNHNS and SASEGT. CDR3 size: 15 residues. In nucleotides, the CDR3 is TGTGCCAGCAGCAACAGGGGTGAGAGCAATCAGCCCCAGCATTTT. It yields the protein CASSNRGESNQPQHF.

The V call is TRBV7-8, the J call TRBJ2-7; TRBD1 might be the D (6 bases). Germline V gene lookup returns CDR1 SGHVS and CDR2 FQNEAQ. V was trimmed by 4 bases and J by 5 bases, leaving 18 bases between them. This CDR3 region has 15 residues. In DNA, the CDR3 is TGTGCCAGCAGCTCCATGGGAAGGGGGAAGGACGAGCAGTACTTC. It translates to CASSSMGRGKDEQYF. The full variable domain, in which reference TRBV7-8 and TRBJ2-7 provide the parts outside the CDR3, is GAGVSQSPRYKVAKRGQDVALRCDPISGHVSLFWYQQALGQGPEFLTYFQNEAQLDKSGLPSDRFFAERPEGSVSTLKIQRTQQEDSAVYLCASSSMGRGKDEQYFGPGTRLTVT.

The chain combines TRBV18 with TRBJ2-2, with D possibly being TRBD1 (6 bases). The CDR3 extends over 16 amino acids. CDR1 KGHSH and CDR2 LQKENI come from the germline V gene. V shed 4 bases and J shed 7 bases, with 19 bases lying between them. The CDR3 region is CASSRDAGVFGGELFF. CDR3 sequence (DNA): TGTGCCAGCTCACGGGATGCAGGGGTCTTCGGCGGGGAGCTGTTTTTT.

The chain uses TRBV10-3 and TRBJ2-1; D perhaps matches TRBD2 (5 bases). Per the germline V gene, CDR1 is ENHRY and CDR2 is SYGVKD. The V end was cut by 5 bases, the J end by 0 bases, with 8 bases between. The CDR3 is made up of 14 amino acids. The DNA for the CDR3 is TGTGCCATCAGTCCTACTAGCTCCTACAATGAGCAGTTCTTC. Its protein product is CAISPTSSYNEQFF.

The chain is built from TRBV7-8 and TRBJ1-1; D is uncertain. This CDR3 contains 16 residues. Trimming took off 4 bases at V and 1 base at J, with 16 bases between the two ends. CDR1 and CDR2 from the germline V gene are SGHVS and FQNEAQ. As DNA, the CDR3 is TGTGCCAGCAGCTCCCTAGGAACCCTACAGAACACTGAAGCTTTCTTT. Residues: CASSSLGTLQNTEAFF.

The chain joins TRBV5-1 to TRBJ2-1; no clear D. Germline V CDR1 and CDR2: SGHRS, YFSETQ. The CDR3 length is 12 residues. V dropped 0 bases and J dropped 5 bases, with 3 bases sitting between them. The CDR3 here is CASSLADNEQFF. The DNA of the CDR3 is TGCGCCAGCAGCTTGGCGGACAATGAGCAGTTCTTC. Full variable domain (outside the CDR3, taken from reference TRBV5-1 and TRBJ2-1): KAGVTQTPRYLIKTRGQQVTLSCSPISGHRSVSWYQQTPGQGLQFLFEYFSETQRNKGNFPGRFSGRQFSNSRSEMNVSTLELGDSALYLCASSLADNEQFFGPGTRLTVL.

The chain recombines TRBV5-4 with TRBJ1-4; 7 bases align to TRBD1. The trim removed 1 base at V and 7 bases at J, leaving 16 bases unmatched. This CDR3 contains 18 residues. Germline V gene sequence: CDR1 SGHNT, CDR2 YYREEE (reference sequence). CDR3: CASSLRGPGGLLGEKLFF. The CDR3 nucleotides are TGTGCCAGCAGCTTGAGAGGGCCAGGGGGGCTCCTAGGTGAAAAACTGTTTTTT. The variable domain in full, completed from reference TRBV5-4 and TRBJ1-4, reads ETGVTQSPTHLIKTRGQQVTLRCSSQSGHNTVSWYQQALGQGPQFIFQYYREEENGRGNFPPRFSGLQFPNYSSELNVNALELDDSALYLCASSLRGPGGLLGEKLFFGSGTQLSVL.

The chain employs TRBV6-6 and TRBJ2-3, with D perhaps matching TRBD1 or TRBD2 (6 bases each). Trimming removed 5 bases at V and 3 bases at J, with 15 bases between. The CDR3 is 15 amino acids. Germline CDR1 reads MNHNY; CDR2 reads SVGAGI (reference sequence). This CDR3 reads CASSPGRGPTDTQYF. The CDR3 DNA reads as TGTGCCAGCAGTCCGGGCCGGGGGCCGACAGATACGCAGTATTTT.

The CDR3 nucleotides read TGTGCCAGCAGGGCAACCCTACAGGGCAGTGGCTACACCTTC. Residues: CASRATLQGSGYTF. This chain joins TRBV6-1 and TRBJ1-2; tentative D call: TRBD1 (6 bases). The V gene's germline CDR1 is MNHNS and CDR2 SASEGT. This CDR3 spans 14 amino acids. Between the trimmed V and J ends, which lost 6 bases and 7 bases, there was a span of 18 bases.

The CDR3 sequence is CASRGFEEDNEKLFF. The DNA of the CDR3 is TGTGCCAGCAGGGGGTTTGAGGAGGATAATGAAAAACTGTTTTTT. The chain links TRBV6-7 to TRBJ1-4; no firm D call. TRBV6-7 qualifies as an ORF whose function is uncertain. The V end lost 6 bases, the J end lost 4 bases, and 15 bases lay between the germline ends. The CDR3 consists of 15 residues.

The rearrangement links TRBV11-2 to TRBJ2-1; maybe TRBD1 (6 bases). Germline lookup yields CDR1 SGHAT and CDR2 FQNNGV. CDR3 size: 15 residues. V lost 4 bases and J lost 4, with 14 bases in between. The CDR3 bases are TGTGCCAGCAGCTCAGGGGCTAGGTGGTACAATGAGCAGTTCTTC. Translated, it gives CASSSGARWYNEQFF.

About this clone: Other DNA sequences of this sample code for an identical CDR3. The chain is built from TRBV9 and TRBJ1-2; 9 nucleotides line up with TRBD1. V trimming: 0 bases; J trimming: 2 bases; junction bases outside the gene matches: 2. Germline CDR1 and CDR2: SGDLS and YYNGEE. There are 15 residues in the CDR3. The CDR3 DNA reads TGTGCCAGCAGCGTAGGGGGACAGGGCAACTATGGCTACACCTTC. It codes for CASSVGGQGNYGYTF.

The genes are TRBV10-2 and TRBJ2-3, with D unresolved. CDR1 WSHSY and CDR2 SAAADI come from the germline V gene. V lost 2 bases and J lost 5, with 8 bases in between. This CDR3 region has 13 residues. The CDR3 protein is CASSEARLDTQYF. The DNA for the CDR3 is TGCGCCAGCAGTGAGGCCCGGTTAGATACGCAGTATTTT.